A selection of T cell receptor beta chains follows, all from one sample in a study of early T cells in non-severe SARS-CoV-2 infection. TCRdb re-called the 5' RACE reads with MiXCR, one entry per CDR3 protein. This table has 90,000 to 130,000 distinct CDR3 sequences, 9% to 13% appearing once. The material sequenced was whole blood. The receptor source for this set is an adult who was a healthcare worker with PCR-confirmed SARS-CoV-2 infection or an uninfected control (not recorded which). CDR3s include the opening cysteine and the closing phenylalanine or tryptophan. Each record gives: clone size, J gene, V gene, D gene, CDR3 protein, CDR3 DNA. D genes are given only for firm matches. The size entry is marked missing in some rows and otherwise reads once, few, many or a size class.

- | TRBJ2-5 | TRBV19 | TRBD1 | CASSSRQGQETQYF | TGTGCCAGTAGTTCCCGACAGGGCCAAGAGACCCAGTACTTC
few | TRBJ1-1 | TRBV6-1 | - | CASRPGQGNSPEAFF | TGTGCCAGCAGACCGGGACAAGGAAATTCGCCTGAAGCTTTCTTT
few | TRBJ2-2 | TRBV6-6 | TRBD1 | CASSRLGQDNTGELFF | TGTGCCAGCAGCCGACTCGGACAGGACAACACCGGGGAGCTGTTTTTT
few | TRBJ1-2 | TRBV5-1 | TRBD1 | CASSWDRGSGYTF | TGCGCCAGCAGCTGGGACAGGGGAAGCGGCTACACCTTC
- | TRBJ2-3 | TRBV3-1 | - | CASSSGGSGTDTQYF | TGTGCCAGCAGCTCCGGGGGTAGCGGCACAGATACGCAGTATTTT
few | TRBJ1-2 | TRBV20-1 | - | CSASSGTVGYGYTF | TGCAGTGCTAGCTCCGGAACGGTCGGCTATGGCTACACCTTC
many | TRBJ2-7 | TRBV12-3/TRBV12-4 | TRBD1 | CASSLEARGLGEQYF | TGTGCCAGCAGTTTAGAGGCCAGGGGGCTCGGCGAGCAGTACTTC
few | TRBJ1-4 | TRBV2 | - | CASSPLEKLFF | TGTGCCAGCAGTCCCCTTGAAAAACTGTTTTTT
few | TRBJ2-1 | TRBV19 | - | CASRPGGGIGASSYNEQFF | TGTGCCAGTCGACCCGGAGGGGGAATTGGGGCAAGCTCCTACAATGAGCAGTTCTTC
- | TRBJ2-1 | TRBV5-1 | TRBD2 | CASSSGTSGTNEQFF | TGCGCCAGCAGCTCCGGGACTAGCGGGACCAATGAGCAGTTCTTC
- | TRBJ2-2 | TRBV12-5 | - | CASGLQGRTGELFF | TGTGCTAGTGGTTTACAGGGACGCACCGGGGAGCTGTTTTTT
many | TRBJ2-7 | TRBV19 | TRBD2 | CASSITGGNYEQYF | TGTGCCAGTAGTATCACGGGGGGGAATTACGAGCAGTACTTC
many | TRBJ1-5 | TRBV19 | - | CASGGNQPQHF | TGTGCCAGCGGGGGTAACCAGCCCCAGCATTTT
- | TRBJ1-1 | TRBV11-2 | TRBD1 | CASSFPGQGALGTEAFF | TGTGCCAGCAGCTTCCCGGGACAGGGGGCCCTGGGGACTGAAGCTTTCTTT
many | TRBJ2-2 | TRBV6-1 | TRBD2 | CASSDQEREEVLNTGELFF | TGTGCCAGCAGTGATCAGGAGCGGGAGGAAGTGTTGAACACCGGGGAGCTGTTTTTT
- | TRBJ2-7 | TRBV2 | - | CASSTGQYPYEQYF | TGTGCCAGCTCGACTGGACAGTACCCCTACGAGCAGTACTTC
many | TRBJ1-3 | TRBV30 | - | CAWSFGGNTIYF | TGTGCCTGGAGCTTTGGTGGAAACACCATATATTTT
many | TRBJ2-2 | TRBV20-1 | - | CSARGEARGPNTGELFF | TGCAGTGCTAGAGGGGAGGCGCGGGGGCCCAACACCGGGGAGCTGTTTTTT
many | TRBJ1-5 | TRBV11-2 | - | CASSPGDRSNQPQHF | TGTGCCAGCAGCCCGGGAGACCGAAGCAATCAGCCCCAGCATTTT
- | TRBJ1-1 | TRBV6-5 | - | CASRIGLTMGAFF | TGTGCCAGCAGAATAGGACTGACAATGGGAGCTTTCTTT
- | TRBJ1-2 | TRBV7-9 | - | CASSFSGRFYGYTF | TGTGCCAGCAGCTTCTCCGGGAGATTCTATGGCTACACCTTC
- | TRBJ2-7 | TRBV7-9 | - | CASSSAGGAGLEQYF | TGTGCCAGCAGCTCCGCAGGGGGGGCCGGATTGGAGCAGTACTTC
few | TRBJ2-2 | TRBV7-8 | - | CASSLGPKAANTGELFF | TGTGCCAGCAGCTTAGGACCGAAGGCCGCGAACACCGGGGAGCTGTTTTTT
many | TRBJ2-1 | TRBV20-1 | TRBD2 | CSARTGLAGSYNEQFF | TGCAGTGCTCGCACCGGACTAGCGGGCTCCTACAATGAGCAGTTCTTC
many | TRBJ2-1 | TRBV11-2 | - | CASSLYGTNNEQFF | TGTGCCAGCAGCTTATACGGGACAAACAATGAGCAGTTCTTC
many | TRBJ2-1 | TRBV5-1 | - | CASSLDLGGRYNEQFF | TGCGCCAGCAGCTTGGATTTGGGGGGCCGCTACAATGAGCAGTTCTTC
many | TRBJ2-5 | TRBV20-1 | TRBD1 | CSAPPGGKETQYF | TGCAGTGCCCCACCAGGGGGCAAGGAGACCCAGTACTTC
many | TRBJ1-3 | TRBV11-2 | - | CASSFIRRAEGNTIYF | TGTGCCAGCAGCTTCATCCGGAGGGCAGAGGGAAACACCATATATTTT
many | TRBJ2-2 | TRBV6-6 | - | CASSLESGELFF | TGTGCCAGCAGTTTAGAATCCGGGGAGCTGTTTTTT
few | TRBJ1-1 | TRBV6-4 | TRBD1 | CASSATGGTEAFF | TGTGCCAGCAGTGCCACAGGGGGCACTGAAGCTTTCTTT
- | TRBJ2-7 | TRBV20-1 | - | CSARDRIHTSEEQYF | TGCAGTGCTAGAGATCGTATCCACACCTCCGAGGAGCAGTACTTC
- | TRBJ1-2 | TRBV28 | TRBD1 | CASSMGTGPSTF | TGTGCCAGCAGTATGGGGACAGGCCCTTCCACCTTC
many | TRBJ2-7 | TRBV6-5 | TRBD1 | CASSHPGQVYEQYF | TGTGCCAGCAGCCACCCGGGACAGGTATACGAGCAGTACTTC
- | TRBJ2-1 | TRBV7-2 | TRBD2 | CASSPGLAGGPRYNEQFF | TGTGCCAGCAGCCCCGGACTAGCGGGGGGGCCTAGGTACAATGAGCAGTTCTTC
many | TRBJ1-6 | TRBV3-1 | - | CASSHRDPSYSPLHF | TGTGCCAGCAGCCACCGGGATCCCTCGTACTCACCCCTCCACTTT
- | TRBJ2-1 | TRBV21-1 | - | CATTRGGPHNEQFF | TGTGCCACCACCAGGGGGGGTCCTCACAATGAGCAGTTCTTC
few | TRBJ2-7 | TRBV5-6 | TRBD2 | CASSRRGTTYEQYF | TGTGCCAGCAGCCGCCGGGGGACTACCTACGAGCAGTACTTC
many | TRBJ1-2 | TRBV7-9 | TRBD1 | CASSVGAGQGPSRLYGYTF | TGTGCCAGCAGCGTGGGGGCTGGACAGGGTCCTTCCCGGCTCTATGGCTACACCTTC
many | TRBJ1-5 | TRBV18 | TRBD1 | CASSRTGGYQPQHF | TGTGCCAGCTCAAGGACAGGGGGTTATCAGCCCCAGCATTTT
- | TRBJ1-6 | TRBV7-2 | - | CASSFFDSPDSPLHF | TGTGCCAGCAGCTTTTTCGACAGTCCGGATTCACCCCTCCACTTT
few | TRBJ1-5 | TRBV20-1 | - | CSARAGALNQPQHF | TGCAGTGCTAGAGCTGGGGCCCTCAATCAGCCCCAGCATTTT
many | TRBJ1-1 | TRBV18 | - | CASSPFFTQDSMNTEAFF | TGTGCCAGCTCACCTTTTTTTACCCAGGACAGCATGAACACTGAAGCTTTCTTT
- | TRBJ2-5 | TRBV29-1 | - | CSFGEETQYF | TGCAGCTTTGGAGAAGAGACCCAGTACTTC
- | TRBJ2-5 | TRBV29-1 | - | CSVEGRGLAETQYF | TGCAGCGTTGAAGGCAGGGGTCTAGCAGAGACCCAGTACTTC
few | TRBJ2-3 | TRBV5-4 | TRBD2 | CASSPGTSGNTQYF | TGTGCCAGCAGCCCCGGGACTAGCGGGAATACGCAGTATTTT